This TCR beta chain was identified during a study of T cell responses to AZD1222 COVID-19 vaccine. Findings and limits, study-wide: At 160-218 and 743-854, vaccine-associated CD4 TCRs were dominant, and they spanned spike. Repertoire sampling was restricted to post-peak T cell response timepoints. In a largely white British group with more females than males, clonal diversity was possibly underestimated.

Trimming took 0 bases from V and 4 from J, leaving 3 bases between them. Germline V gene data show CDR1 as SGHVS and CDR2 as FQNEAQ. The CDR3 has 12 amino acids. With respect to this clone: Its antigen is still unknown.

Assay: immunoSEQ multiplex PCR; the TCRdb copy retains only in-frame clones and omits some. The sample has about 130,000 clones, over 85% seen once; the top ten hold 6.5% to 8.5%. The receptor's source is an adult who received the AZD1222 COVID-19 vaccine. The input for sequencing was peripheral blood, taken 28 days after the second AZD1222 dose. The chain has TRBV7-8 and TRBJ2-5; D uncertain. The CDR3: CASSLAGETQYF. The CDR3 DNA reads TGTGCCAGCAGCTTAGCCGGAGAGACCCAGTACTTC.